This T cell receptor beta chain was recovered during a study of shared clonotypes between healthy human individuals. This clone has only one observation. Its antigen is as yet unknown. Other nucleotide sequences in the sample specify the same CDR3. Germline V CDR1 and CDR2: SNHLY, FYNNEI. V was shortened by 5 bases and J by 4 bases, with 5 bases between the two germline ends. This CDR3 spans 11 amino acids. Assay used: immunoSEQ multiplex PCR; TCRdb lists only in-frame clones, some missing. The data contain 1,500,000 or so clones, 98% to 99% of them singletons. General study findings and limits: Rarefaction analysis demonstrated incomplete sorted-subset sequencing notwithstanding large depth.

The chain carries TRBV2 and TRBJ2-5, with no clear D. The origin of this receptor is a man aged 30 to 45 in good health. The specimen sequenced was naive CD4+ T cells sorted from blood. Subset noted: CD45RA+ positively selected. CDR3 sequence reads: CASSTGETQYF. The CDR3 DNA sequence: TGTGCCAGCAGTACGGGAGAGACCCAGTACTTC.